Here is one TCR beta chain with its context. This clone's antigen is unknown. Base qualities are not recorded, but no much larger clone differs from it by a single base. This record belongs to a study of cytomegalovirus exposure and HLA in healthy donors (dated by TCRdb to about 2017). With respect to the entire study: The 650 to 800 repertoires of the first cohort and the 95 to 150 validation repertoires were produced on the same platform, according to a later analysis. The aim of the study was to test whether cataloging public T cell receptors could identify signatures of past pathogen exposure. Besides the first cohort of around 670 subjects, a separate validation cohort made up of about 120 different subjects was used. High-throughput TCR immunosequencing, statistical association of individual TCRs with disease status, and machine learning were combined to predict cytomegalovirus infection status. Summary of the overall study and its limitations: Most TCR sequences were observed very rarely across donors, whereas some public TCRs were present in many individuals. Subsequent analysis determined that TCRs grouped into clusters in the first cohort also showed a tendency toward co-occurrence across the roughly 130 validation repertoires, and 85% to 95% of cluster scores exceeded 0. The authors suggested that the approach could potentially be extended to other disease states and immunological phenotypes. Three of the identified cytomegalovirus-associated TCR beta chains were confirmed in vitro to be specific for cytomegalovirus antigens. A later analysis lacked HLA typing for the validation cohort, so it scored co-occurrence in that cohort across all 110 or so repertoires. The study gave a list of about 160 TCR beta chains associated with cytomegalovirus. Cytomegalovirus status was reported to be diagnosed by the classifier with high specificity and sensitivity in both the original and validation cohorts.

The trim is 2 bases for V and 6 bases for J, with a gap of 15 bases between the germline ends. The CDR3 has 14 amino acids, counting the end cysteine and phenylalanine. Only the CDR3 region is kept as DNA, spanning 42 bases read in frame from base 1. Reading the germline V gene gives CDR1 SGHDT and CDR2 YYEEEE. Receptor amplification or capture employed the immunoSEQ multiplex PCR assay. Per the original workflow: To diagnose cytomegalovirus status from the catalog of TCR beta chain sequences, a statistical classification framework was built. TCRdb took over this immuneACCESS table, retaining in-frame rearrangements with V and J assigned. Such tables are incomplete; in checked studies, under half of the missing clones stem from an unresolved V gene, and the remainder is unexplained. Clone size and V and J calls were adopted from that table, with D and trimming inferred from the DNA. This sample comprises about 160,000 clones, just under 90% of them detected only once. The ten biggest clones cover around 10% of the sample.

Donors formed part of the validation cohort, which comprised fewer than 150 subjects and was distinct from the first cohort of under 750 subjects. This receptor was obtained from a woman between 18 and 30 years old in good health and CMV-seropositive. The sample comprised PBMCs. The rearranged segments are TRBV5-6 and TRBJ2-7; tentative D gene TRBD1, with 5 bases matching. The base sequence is TGTGCCAGCAGCTTCGGCAGGGAAGGGGTCGAGCAGTACTTC. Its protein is CASSFGREGVEQYF.